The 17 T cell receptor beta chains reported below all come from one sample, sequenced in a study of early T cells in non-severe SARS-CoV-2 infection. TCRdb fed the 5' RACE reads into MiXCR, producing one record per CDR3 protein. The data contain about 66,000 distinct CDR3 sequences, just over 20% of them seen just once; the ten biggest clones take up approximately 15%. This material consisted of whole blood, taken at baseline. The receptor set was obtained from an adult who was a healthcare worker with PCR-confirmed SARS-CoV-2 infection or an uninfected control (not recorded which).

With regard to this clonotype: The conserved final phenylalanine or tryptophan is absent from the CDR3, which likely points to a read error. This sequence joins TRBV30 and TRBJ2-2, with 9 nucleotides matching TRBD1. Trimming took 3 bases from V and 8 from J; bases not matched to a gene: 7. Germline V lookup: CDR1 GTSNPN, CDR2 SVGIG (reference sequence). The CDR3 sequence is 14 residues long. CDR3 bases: TGTGCCTGGAGCGGGACAGGGTCCGGGGGGGAGCTGTTTCTT. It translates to CAWSGTGSGGELFL.

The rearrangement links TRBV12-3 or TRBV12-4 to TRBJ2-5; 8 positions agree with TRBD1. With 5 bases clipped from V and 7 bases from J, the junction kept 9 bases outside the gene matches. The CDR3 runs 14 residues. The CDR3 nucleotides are TGTGCCAGCAGTCCGACAGGGGAAAGTGGGACCCAGTACTTC. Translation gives CASSPTGESGTQYF.

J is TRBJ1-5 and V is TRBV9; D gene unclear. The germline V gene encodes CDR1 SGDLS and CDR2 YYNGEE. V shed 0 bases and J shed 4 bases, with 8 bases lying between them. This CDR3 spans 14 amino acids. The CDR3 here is CASSVGPENQPQHF. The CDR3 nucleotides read TGTGCCAGCAGCGTAGGGCCAGAAAATCAGCCCCAGCATTTT.

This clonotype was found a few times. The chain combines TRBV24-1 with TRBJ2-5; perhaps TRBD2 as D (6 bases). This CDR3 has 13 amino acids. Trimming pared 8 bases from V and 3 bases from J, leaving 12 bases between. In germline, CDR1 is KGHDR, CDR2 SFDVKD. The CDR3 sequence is CATTMPGEETQYF. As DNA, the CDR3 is TGTGCCACCACGATGCCGGGGGAAGAGACCCAGTACTTC.

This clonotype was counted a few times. In DNA, the CDR3 is TGCGCCACCTCGGCGGGGACAGCCACTATGGGGCAGTTCTTC. Its translation: CATSAGTATMGQFF. V and J are TRBV5-1 and TRBJ2-1; D is perhaps TRBD1 (7 bases). The CDR3 is made up of 14 amino acids. V lost 9 bases and J lost 12, with 25 bases in between. Germline V gene sequence: CDR1 SGHRS, CDR2 YFSETQ. Supplemented by reference TRBV5-1 and TRBJ2-1, the full variable domain reads KAGVTQTPRYLIKTRGQQVTLSCSPISGHRSVSWYQQTPGQGLQFLFEYFSETQRNKGNFPGRFSGRQFSNSRSEMNVSTLELGDSALYLCATSAGTATMGQFFGPGTRLTVL.

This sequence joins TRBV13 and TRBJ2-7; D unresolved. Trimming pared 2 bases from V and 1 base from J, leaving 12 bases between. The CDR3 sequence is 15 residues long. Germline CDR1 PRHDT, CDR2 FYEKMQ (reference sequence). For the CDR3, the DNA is TGTGCCAGCAGCTTAACCCCCGTGGGGTCCTACGAGCAGTACTTC. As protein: CASSLTPVGSYEQYF.

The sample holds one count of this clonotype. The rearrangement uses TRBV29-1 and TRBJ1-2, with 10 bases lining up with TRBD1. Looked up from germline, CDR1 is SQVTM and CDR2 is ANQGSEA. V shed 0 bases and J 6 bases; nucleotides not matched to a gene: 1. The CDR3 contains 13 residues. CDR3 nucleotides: TGCAGCGTTGAAGAAGACAGGGGGCATGGCTACACCTTC. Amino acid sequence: CSVEEDRGHGYTF.

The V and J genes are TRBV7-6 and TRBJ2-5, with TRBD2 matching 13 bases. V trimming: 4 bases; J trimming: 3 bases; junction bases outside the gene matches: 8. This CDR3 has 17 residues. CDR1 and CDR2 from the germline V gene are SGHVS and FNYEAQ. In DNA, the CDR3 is TGTGCCAGCAGCTGGGGCCTGGGACTAGCGGGGAAAGAGACCCAGTACTTC. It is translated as CASSWGLGLAGKETQYF.

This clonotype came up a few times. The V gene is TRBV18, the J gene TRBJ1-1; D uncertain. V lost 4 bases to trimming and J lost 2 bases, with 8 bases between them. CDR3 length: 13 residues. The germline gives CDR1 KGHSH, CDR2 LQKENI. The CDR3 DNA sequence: TGTGCCAGCTCACGGGGTACAAACACTGAAGCTTTCTTT. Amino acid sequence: CASSRGTNTEAFF.

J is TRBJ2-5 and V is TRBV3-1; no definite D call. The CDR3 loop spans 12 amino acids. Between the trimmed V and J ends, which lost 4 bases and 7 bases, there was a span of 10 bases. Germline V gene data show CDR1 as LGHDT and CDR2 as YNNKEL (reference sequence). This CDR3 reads CASSPRKWTQYF. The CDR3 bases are TGTGCCAGCAGCCCCCGAAAATGGACCCAGTACTTC.

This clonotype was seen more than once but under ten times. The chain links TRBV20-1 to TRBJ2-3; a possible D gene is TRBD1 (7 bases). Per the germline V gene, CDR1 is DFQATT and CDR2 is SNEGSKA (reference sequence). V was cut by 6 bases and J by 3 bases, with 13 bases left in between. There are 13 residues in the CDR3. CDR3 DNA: TGCAGTGCGCGGACAGGAGGGACAGATACGCAGTATTTT. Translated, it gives CSARTGGTDTQYF.

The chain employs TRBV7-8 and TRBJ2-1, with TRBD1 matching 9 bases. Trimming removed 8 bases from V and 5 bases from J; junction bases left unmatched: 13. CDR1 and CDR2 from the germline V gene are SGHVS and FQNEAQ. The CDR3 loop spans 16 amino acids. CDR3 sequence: CASLGTGTGYHNEQFF. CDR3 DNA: TGTGCCAGCCTCGGCACCGGGACAGGGTACCACAATGAGCAGTTCTTC. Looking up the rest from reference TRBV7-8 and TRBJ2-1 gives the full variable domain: GAGVSQSPRYKVAKRGQDVALRCDPISGHVSLFWYQQALGQGPEFLTYFQNEAQLDKSGLPSDRFFAERPEGSVSTLKIQRTQQEDSAVYLCASLGTGTGYHNEQFFGPGTRLTVL.

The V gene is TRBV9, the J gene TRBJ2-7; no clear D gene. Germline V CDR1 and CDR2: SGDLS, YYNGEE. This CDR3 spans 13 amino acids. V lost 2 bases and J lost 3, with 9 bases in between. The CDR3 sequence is CASSVGENYEQYF. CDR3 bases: TGTGCCAGCAGCGTTGGAGAAAACTACGAGCAGTACTTC.

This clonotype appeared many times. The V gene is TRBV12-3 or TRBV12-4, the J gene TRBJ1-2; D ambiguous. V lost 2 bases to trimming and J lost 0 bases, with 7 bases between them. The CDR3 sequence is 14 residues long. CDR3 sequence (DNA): TGTGCCAGCAGTTTATTACATACTAACTATGGCTACACCTTC. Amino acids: CASSLLHTNYGYTF.

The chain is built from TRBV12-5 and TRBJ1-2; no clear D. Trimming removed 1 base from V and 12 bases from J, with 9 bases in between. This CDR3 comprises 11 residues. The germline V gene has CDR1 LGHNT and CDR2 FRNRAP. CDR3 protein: CASGLGPVHTF. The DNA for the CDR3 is TGTGCTAGTGGTTTGGGACCGGTTCACACCTTC. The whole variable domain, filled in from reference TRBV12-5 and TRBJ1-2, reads DARVTQTPRHKVTEMGQEVTMRCQPILGHNTVFWYRQTMMQGLELLAYFRNRAPLDDSGMPKDRFSAEMPDATLATLKIQPSEPRDSAVYFCASGLGPVHTFGSGTRLTVV.

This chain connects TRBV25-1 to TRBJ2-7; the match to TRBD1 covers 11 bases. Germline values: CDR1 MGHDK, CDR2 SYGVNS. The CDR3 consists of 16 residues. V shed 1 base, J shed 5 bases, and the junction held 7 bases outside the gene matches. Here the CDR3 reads CASSESRTGGLHEQYF. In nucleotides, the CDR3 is TGTGCCAGCAGTGAATCCCGGACAGGGGGCCTCCACGAGCAGTACTTC.

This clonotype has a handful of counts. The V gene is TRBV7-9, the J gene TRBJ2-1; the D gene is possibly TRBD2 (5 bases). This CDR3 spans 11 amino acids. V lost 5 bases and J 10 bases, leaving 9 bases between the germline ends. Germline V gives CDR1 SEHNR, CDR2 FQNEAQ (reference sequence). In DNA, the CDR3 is TGTGCCAGCAGCACCGGGGTAGAGCAGTTCTTC. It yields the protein CASSTGVEQFF.